This is a list of T cell receptor beta chains from one sample in a study of T-cell reconstitution after alpha-beta-depleted transplantation in children. TCRdb called the PCR reads again in MiXCR, with one record for every CDR3 protein. This sample has about 490,000 distinct CDR3 sequences, with about 10% found just once. Sequenced material: PBMCs, taken before TCRalphabeta/CD19-depleted stem cell transplant. The receptors derive from a child aged 2 to 15 with inherited bone marrow failure, due to receive a stem cell transplant. CDR3s include the opening cysteine and the closing phenylalanine or tryptophan. The D gene is left open where the match is weak.

CDR3: CASSLTLAGDNEQFF
D: TRBD2
J: TRBJ2-1
V: TRBV7-2

CDR3: CASSLMGLKETQYF
D: TRBD2
J: TRBJ2-5
V: TRBV27

CDR3: CASSLERGGTDTQYF
D: TRBD2
J: TRBJ2-3
V: TRBV5-1

CDR3: CASSQDPSGVPNTGELFF
D: TRBD2
J: TRBJ2-2
V: TRBV4-3

CDR3: CASSFRAGINYGYTF
D: NA
J: TRBJ1-2
V: TRBV6-2/TRBV6-3

CDR3: CATEQVENTGELFF
D: NA
J: TRBJ2-2
V: TRBV10-3

CDR3: CASSFQAGTGVYEQYF
D: NA
J: TRBJ2-7
V: TRBV7-2

CDR3: CASSAGSSYEQYF
D: NA
J: TRBJ2-7
V: TRBV9

CDR3: CASCSLAGSYNEQFF
D: TRBD2
J: TRBJ2-1
V: TRBV5-1

CDR3: CASSFSRAGELFF
D: NA
J: TRBJ2-2
V: TRBV27

CDR3: CASSIGGGMKQEQYF
D: NA
J: TRBJ2-7
V: TRBV19

CDR3: CASSFDGPSYEQYF
D: NA
J: TRBJ2-7
V: TRBV12-3/TRBV12-4

CDR3: CSARGGQGTGELFF
D: TRBD1
J: TRBJ2-2
V: TRBV20-1

CDR3: CASSPGTRYYEQYF
D: NA
J: TRBJ2-7
V: TRBV5-1

CDR3: CASSQAWTSAYEQYF
D: TRBD2
J: TRBJ2-7
V: TRBV4-3

CDR3: CASRPGGPSPQETQYF
D: TRBD2
J: TRBJ2-5
V: TRBV27

CDR3: CASSPAGLAAETQYF
D: TRBD2
J: TRBJ2-5
V: TRBV4-2

CDR3: CATSDLGLAGHTGELFF
D: TRBD2
J: TRBJ2-2
V: TRBV24-1

CDR3: CASSYGAGTGNTEAFF
D: NA
J: TRBJ1-1
V: TRBV6-5

CDR3: CASSSWTGGQSSYDQYF
D: TRBD1
J: TRBJ2-7
V: TRBV5-1

CDR3: CASSVEVPDTQYF
D: NA
J: TRBJ2-3
V: TRBV9

CDR3: CASSFGGSLTDEQFF
D: NA
J: TRBJ2-1
V: TRBV13

CDR3: CASSSGLAGGDEQYF
D: TRBD2
J: TRBJ2-7
V: TRBV7-2

CDR3: CASSPGRASGAEAFF
D: NA
J: TRBJ1-1
V: TRBV27

CDR3: CASSSGTGIGELFF
D: TRBD1
J: TRBJ2-2
V: TRBV27

CDR3: CARSFLFFGTGEIGTEAFF
D: TRBD1
J: TRBJ1-1
V: TRBV5-4

CDR3: CASSLMAGGYNTGELFF
D: TRBD2
J: TRBJ2-2
V: TRBV7-9

CDR3: CASSSPTVATTGELFF
D: NA
J: TRBJ2-2
V: TRBV7-2

CDR3: CASREAEASGTQYF
D: NA
J: TRBJ2-5
V: TRBV7-9